There are many counts of the clone carrying this TCR beta chain. Its antigen is undetermined. This entry belongs to a study of CD8 T cells in ankylosing spondylitis. Overall study results and limits: For ankylosing spondylitis blood, a TCR beta motif of under 10 highly homologous variants appeared characteristic. As reported, disease-linked clones showed significant enrichment in matched ankylosing spondylitis synovial fluid. Some of these motif variants have turned up before, in reports on reactive arthritis synovial fluid and blood.

From the 5' RACE reads, TCRdb called clonotypes with MiXCR, one entry per CDR3 protein. The sample shows about 130,000 distinct CDR3 sequences, 7% of them seen only once. Sequencing was performed on blood, either unsorted or a sorted T cell fraction (not recorded which). The receptor's source is a male donor with ankylosing spondylitis or in good health (not recorded which).

The CDR3 loop reads CASRSDSDYYGYTF. DNA of the CDR3: TGTGCCAGCAGGTCCGACAGCGACTACTATGGCTACACCTTC. The chain has TRBV12-3 or TRBV12-4 and TRBJ1-2; perhaps TRBD1 as D (5 bases). The CDR3 consists of 14 residues. Trimming pared 6 bases from V and 3 bases from J, leaving 14 bases between.